The present T cell receptor beta chain was sequenced within a study of human T cells and chemical hapten exposure. Whole-study context: Patch tests put 0.01% DPC on the upper back, and the results were checked at 6 days. Notes on the study in general: Healthy people's immune response may differ from that of the donors, who had alopecia. TCRs at high frequency, those above 1 in 1000, did not change with DPC sensitization. In comparison with controls, expanded TCRs gave rise to a significantly larger number of large CDR3 similarity clusters.

Noted time point: pre-sensitization, week 0. Stated treatment: therapeutic diphenylcyclopropenone sensitization with weekly scalp DPC. Each CDR3 protein is one row after TCRdb ran MiXCR on the RACE reads. The repertoire holds about 350,000 distinct CDR3 sequences, with around 5.5% as singletons. A note on this clonotype: What it recognizes is unknown.

The CDR3 loop spans 13 amino acids. The germline gives CDR1 MNHEY, CDR2 SMNVEV (reference sequence). Trimming removed 7 bases from V and 5 bases from J, with 11 bases in between. This rearrangement joins TRBV27 to TRBJ2-2; D not certain. The receptor was derived from a woman younger than 35 with alopecia areata. Some clones in this sample may be carry-over from other donors' samples. Sequencing used whole blood, obtained in connection with sensitization to the hapten diphenylcyclopropenone (DPC). The CDR3 bases are TGTGCCAGCAAATGGTTAGGGACCGGGGAGCTGTTTTTT. Amino acids: CASKWLGTGELFF.